Below are 22 T cell receptor beta chains sequenced from a single sample in a study of T cell responses to AZD1222 COVID-19 vaccine. The table came from immunoSEQ multiplex PCR; TCRdb's copy has only in-frame clones and leaves some out. The data show under 170,000 clones, 80% to 95% seen once. The sample was peripheral blood, taken 28 days after the second AZD1222 dose. The receptors derive from an adult who received the AZD1222 COVID-19 vaccine.

The chain is built from TRBV4-1 and TRBJ1-3; 7 nucleotides match TRBD1. V was clipped by 0 bases and J by 5 bases; unmatched bases: 7. The CDR3 totals 16 residues. Germline assignment: CDR1 MGHRA and CDR2 YSYEKL. This CDR3 is CASSQDPRGSRNTIYF. CDR3 bases: TGCGCCAGCAGCCAAGATCCCAGGGGGAGTCGAAACACCATATATTTT.

The chain couples TRBV5-1 to TRBJ2-2, with D uncertain. The CDR3 totals 16 residues. V was clipped by 3 bases and J by 3 bases, with 15 bases between them. CDR1 and CDR2 from the germline V gene are SGHRS and YFSETQ. The CDR3 here is CASSSSVLDDTGELFF. The CDR3 DNA reads TGCGCCAGCAGCTCGAGCGTTTTAGACGACACCGGGGAGCTGTTTTTT.

The V call is TRBV18, the J call TRBJ2-1; no definite D call. The CDR3 consists of 15 residues. Trimming left V 5 bases short and J 2 bases short, with 13 bases between. Looked up from germline, CDR1 is KGHSH and CDR2 is LQKENI. This chain's CDR3 is CASSSVDRPYNEQFF. The CDR3 DNA reads TGTGCCAGCTCATCCGTAGATCGCCCCTACAATGAGCAGTTCTTC.

J is TRBJ2-7 and V is TRBV2; D may be TRBD1 (5 bases). Trimming cost V 1 base and J 0 bases, with 7 bases left between them. CDR1 and CDR2 from the germline V gene are SNHLY and FYNNEI. This CDR3 region has 14 residues. The CDR3 bases are TGTGCCAGCAGTGAAGGGGGCTTCTCCTACGAGCAGTACTTC. Protein: CASSEGGFSYEQYF.

The V call is TRBV7-8, the J call TRBJ1-5; D not certain. V was trimmed by 5 bases and J by 3 bases, leaving 8 bases between them. CDR1 SGHVS and CDR2 FQNEAQ come from the germline V gene. CDR3 length: 13 residues. In DNA, the CDR3 is TGTGCCAGCAGCGCAGGCCTCAATCAGCCCCAGCATTTT. Its protein product is CASSAGLNQPQHF.

The rearrangement links TRBV4-1 to TRBJ2-7, with D maybe TRBD1 (5 bases). The CDR3 loop spans 16 amino acids. Trimming removed 2 bases from V and 2 bases from J, with 16 bases in between. Germline values: CDR1 MGHRA, CDR2 YSYEKL. The CDR3 DNA sequence: TGCGCCAGCAGCCAAACATTTTTCGACAGTGCCTACGAGCAGTACTTC. Protein: CASSQTFFDSAYEQYF.

The CDR3 DNA sequence: TGTGCCTGGAGTGTGCTGGGAATTGGCGGCTACACCTTC. Amino acid sequence: CAWSVLGIGGYTF. The rearrangement joins TRBV30 to TRBJ1-2; D remains ambiguous. The germline V gene encodes CDR1 GTSNPN and CDR2 SVGIG (reference sequence). CDR3 length: 13 residues. Trimming took off 0 bases at V and 8 bases at J, with 13 bases between the two ends.

This clone was recorded only once. V is TRBV15 and J is TRBJ1-3; unclear D gene. V shed 0 bases and J shed 0 bases, with 12 bases lying between them. The germline CDR1 and CDR2 sequences are LNHNV and YYDKDF (reference sequence). The CDR3 covers 17 residues. CDR3 residues: CATSRERMSASGNTIYF. In nucleotides, the CDR3 is TGTGCCACCAGCAGAGAAAGGATGTCAGCCTCTGGAAACACCATATATTTT.

The chain recombines TRBV9 with TRBJ2-5; D may be TRBD2 (5 bases). V was shortened by 3 bases and J by 5 bases, with 17 bases between the two germline ends. The CDR3 is 15 amino acids. In germline, CDR1 is SGDLS, CDR2 YYNGEE. Here the CDR3 DNA reads TGTGCCAGCAGCGAGGGTTACATTCGAGGGGAGACCCAGTACTTC. This codes for CASSEGYIRGETQYF.

The chain joins TRBV19 to TRBJ2-7; perhaps TRBD2 as D (5 bases). The CDR3 sequence is 15 residues long. V was trimmed by 5 bases and J by 2 bases, leaving 16 bases between them. The V gene's germline CDR1 is LNHDA and CDR2 SQIVND (reference sequence). The CDR3 DNA reads as TGTGCCAGTAGTCCGCACCAGATAGCGCCCTACGAGCAGTACTTC. Its translation: CASSPHQIAPYEQYF.

The gene calls are TRBV5-1 and TRBJ2-3, with 8 bases fitting TRBD1. J was trimmed by 0 bases and V by 4 bases; bases with no gene match: 4. Germline CDR1 reads SGHRS; CDR2 reads YFSETQ. CDR3 length equals 15 residues. The DNA of the CDR3 is TGCGCCAGCAGCGTGGGGGACAGGAGCACAGATACGCAGTATTTT. It is translated as CASSVGDRSTDTQYF.

This sequence joins TRBV15 and TRBJ2-7, with D possibly TRBD1 on 6 matching bases. The V end lost 0 bases, the J end lost 0 bases, and 21 bases lay between the germline ends. Per the germline V gene, CDR1 is LNHNV and CDR2 is YYDKDF (reference sequence). The CDR3 consists of 19 residues. DNA for the CDR3: TGTGCCACCAGCAGAGAAGCTATGAAGGGACACCTAAGCTCCTACGAGCAGTACTTC. It yields the protein CATSREAMKGHLSSYEQYF.

This clone appeared once. This rearrangement joins TRBV3-1 (or the pseudogene TRBV3-2) to TRBJ1-1; no firm D call. V lost 4 bases to trimming and J lost 5 bases, with 11 bases between them. CDR3 length: 13 amino acids. Germline values: CDR1 LGHDT, CDR2 YNNKEL (reference sequence). Written as DNA, the CDR3 is TGTGCCAGCAGCCTTACGGGCGGGACTGAAGCTTTCTTT. Translating gives CASSLTGGTEAFF.

This clone was detected once. The J gene is TRBJ1-1, the V gene TRBV24-1, with 7 bases that match TRBD1. Trimming removed 3 bases from V and 0 bases from J; junction bases left unmatched: 0. CDR1 KGHDR and CDR2 SFDVKD come from the germline V gene. The CDR3 contains 14 residues. The chain's CDR3 is CATSDGTVNTEAFF. The CDR3 bases are TGTGCCACCAGTGATGGGACAGTGAACACTGAAGCTTTCTTT.

V and J are TRBV10-3 and TRBJ1-5; D uncertain. Germline V gives CDR1 ENHRY, CDR2 SYGVKD. The length of the CDR3 is 13 residues. V was clipped by 4 bases and J by 7 bases, with 11 bases between them. The DNA for the CDR3 is TGTGCCATCAGTGGAATAGGGTCCCAGCCCCAGCATTTT. The encoded protein is CAISGIGSQPQHF.

The chain links TRBV7-9 to TRBJ2-3; 10 nucleotides match TRBD2. The ends lost 5 bases at V and 1 base at J; junction bases unmatched: 3. This CDR3 region has 15 residues. Germline values: CDR1 SEHNR, CDR2 FQNEAQ (reference sequence). CDR3 in DNA: TGTGCCAGCAGCCCCGGGACTAGCGGCACAGATACGCAGTATTTT. This encodes CASSPGTSGTDTQYF.

The rearrangement links TRBV6-6 to TRBJ2-1; no firm D call. Per the germline V gene, CDR1 is MNHNY and CDR2 is SVGAGI (reference sequence). The CDR3 covers 13 residues. V was pared by 1 base and J by 4 bases, with 5 bases between. As DNA, the CDR3 is TGTGCCAGCAGTTACTATAGATACAATGAGCAGTTCTTC. It codes for CASSYYRYNEQFF.

V is TRBV27 and J is TRBJ2-3, with 7 bases identical to TRBD1. V shed 7 bases and J 2 bases; nucleotides not matched to a gene: 9. Germline V gene lookup returns CDR1 MNHEY and CDR2 SMNVEV (reference sequence). The CDR3 runs to 15 residues. The DNA of the CDR3 is TGTGCCAGCACGCTCCGGGACAGACTCACAGATACGCAGTATTTT. Amino acids: CASTLRDRLTDTQYF.

The chain couples TRBV29-1 to TRBJ2-3, with 8 bases fitting TRBD2. CDR3 length: 15 residues. V lost 1 base and J lost 3; bases outside the gene matches: 6. The germline CDR1 and CDR2 sequences are SQVTM and ANQGSEA. The chain's CDR3 is CSVEGPAGVTDTQYF. Written as DNA, the CDR3 is TGCAGCGTTGAAGGTCCAGCGGGGGTGACAGATACGCAGTATTTT.

J is TRBJ1-5 and V is TRBV12-5; D not certain. Germline CDR1 and CDR2: LGHNT and FRNRAP. Trimming removed 6 bases from V and 3 bases from J, with 3 bases in between. The CDR3 is 11 residues long. The CDR3 is CASGHNQPQHF. The CDR3, as DNA: TGTGCTAGTGGCCACAATCAGCCCCAGCATTTT.

The table lists this clone with a count of one. The chain couples TRBV28 to TRBJ1-5; no definite D call. CDR3 length: 15 amino acids. V was cut by 3 bases and J by 0 bases, with 9 bases left in between. Germline CDR1 is MDHEN and CDR2 is SYDVKM. CDR3 region: CASSFMGVSNQPQHF. The CDR3 coding sequence is TGTGCCAGCAGTTTTATGGGAGTTAGCAATCAGCCCCAGCATTTT.

The V call is TRBV18, the J call TRBJ2-7, with D uncertain. The germline V and J ends were trimmed by 0 bases and 4 bases, with 13 bases remaining between them. CDR1 is KGHSH, CDR2 LQKENI, per germline. The CDR3 consists of 15 residues. As DNA, the CDR3 is TGTGCCAGCTCACCACCGAGTAGACCTGTTTACGAGCAGTACTTC. Translating it yields CASSPPSRPVYEQYF.